This T cell receptor (beta chain) was recorded in a study of blood T cells in healthy people across ages. General observations from the study: In long-lived donors, naive CD4+ cell counts and diversity exceeded those of aged donors.

A remark on this clonotype: Its antigen is undetermined.

Alongside a J-beta primer mix, a sample-barcoded 5' primer served in a second PCR lasting roughly 7 to 12 cycles. Samples each returned at least 2.5 million CDR3-containing paired-end reads. TCRdb processed the 5' RACE reads anew with MiXCR; each CDR3 protein has one entry. The data show around 1.5 million distinct CDR3 sequences, with roughly 40% seen just once and roughly 7.9% held by the top ten. The CDR3 is made up of 15 amino acids. Trimming pared 2 bases from V and 2 bases from J, leaving 11 bases between. Germline loops: CDR1 SEHNR, CDR2 FQNEAQ (reference sequence). The sequence derives from a woman between 18 and 29 years old in good health. This chain uses TRBV7-9 with TRBJ2-3; no clear D gene. The sequencing sample was made of blood. Here the CDR3 reads CASSLSAVTTDTQYF. Written as DNA, the CDR3 is TGTGCCAGCAGCTTATCGGCGGTCACCACAGATACGCAGTATTTT.